This entry concerns a single T cell receptor beta chain. The sample belongs to a study of PD-L1 blockade in urothelial cancer. Overall study context: In the patient group, about 90% of the roughly 29 were males with bladder-origin urothelial cancer. Specimens of blood held a median count of about 140,000 T cells.

Regarding time point: pretreatment peripheral blood. Per-patient samples, pretreatment and on-treatment, numbered 1 to 8. The data were produced by immunoSEQ multiplex PCR, yet TCRdb's version contains in-frame clones alone and is incomplete. This table has 85,000 to 95,000 clones, 90% appearing once. The germline gives CDR1 MDHEN, CDR2 SYDVKM. V was clipped by 6 bases and J by 2 bases, with 12 bases between them. CDR3 length: 14 residues. The starting material was PBMCs, obtained around atezolizumab (anti-PD-L1) treatment. The receptor's source is a man between 60 and 75 years old with urothelial cancer. The rearrangement joins TRBV28 to TRBJ2-3; TRBD2 might be the D (5 bases). Written as DNA, the CDR3 is TGTGCCAGCAGACAGAGCGGAAACACAGATACGCAGTATTTT. Translation gives CASRQSGNTDTQYF.